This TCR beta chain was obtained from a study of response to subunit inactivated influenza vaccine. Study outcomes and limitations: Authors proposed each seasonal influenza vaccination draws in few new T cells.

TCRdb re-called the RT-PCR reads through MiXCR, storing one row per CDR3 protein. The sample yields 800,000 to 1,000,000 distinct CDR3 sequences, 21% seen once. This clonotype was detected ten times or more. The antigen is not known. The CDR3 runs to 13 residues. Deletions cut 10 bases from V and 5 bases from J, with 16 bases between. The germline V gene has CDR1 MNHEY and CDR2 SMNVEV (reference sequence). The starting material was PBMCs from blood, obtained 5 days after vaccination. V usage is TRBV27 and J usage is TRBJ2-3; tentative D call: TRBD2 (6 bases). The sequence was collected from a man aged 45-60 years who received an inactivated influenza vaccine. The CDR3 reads CATGGTSEDTQYF. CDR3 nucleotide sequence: TGTGCCACCGGTGGGACTTCAGAAGATACGCAGTATTTT.